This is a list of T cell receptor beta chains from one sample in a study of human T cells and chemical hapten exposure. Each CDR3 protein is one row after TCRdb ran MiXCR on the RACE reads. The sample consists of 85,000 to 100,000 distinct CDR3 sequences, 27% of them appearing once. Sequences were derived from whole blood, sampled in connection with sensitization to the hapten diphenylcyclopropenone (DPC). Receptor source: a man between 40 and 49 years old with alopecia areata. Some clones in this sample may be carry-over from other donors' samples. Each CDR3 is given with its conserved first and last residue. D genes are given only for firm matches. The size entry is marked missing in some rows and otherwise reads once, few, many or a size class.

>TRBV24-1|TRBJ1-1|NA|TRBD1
CATSESTRQGETFF
TGTGCCACCAGTGAATCAACGCGACAGGGAGAGACTTTCTTT
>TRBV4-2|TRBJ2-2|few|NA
CASSQAGLVTDTGELFF
TGTGCCAGCAGCCAAGCGGGTCTAGTTACAGACACCGGGGAGCTGTTTTTT
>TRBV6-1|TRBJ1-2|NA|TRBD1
CASSEGTGGFYGYTF
TGTGCCAGCAGTGAAGGGACAGGGGGCTTCTATGGCTACACCTTC
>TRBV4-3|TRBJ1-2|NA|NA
CASSQDAGTNYGYTF
TGCGCCAGCAGCCAAGATGCAGGGACTAACTATGGCTACACCTTC
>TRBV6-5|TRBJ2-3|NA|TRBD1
CASSTFSTGGTDTQYF
TGTGCCAGCAGTACCTTCTCGACAGGGGGCACAGATACGCAGTATTTT
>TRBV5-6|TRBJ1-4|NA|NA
CASSLANGVQGTNEKLFF
TGTGCCAGCAGCTTGGCTAACGGGGTCCAGGGGACTAATGAAAAACTGTTTTTT
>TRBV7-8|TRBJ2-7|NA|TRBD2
CASSANSGGTYEQYF
TGTGCCAGCAGTGCGAATAGCGGGGGGACCTACGAGCAGTACTTC
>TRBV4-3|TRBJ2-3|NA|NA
CASSQSLSETDTQYF
TGCGCCAGCAGCCAATCCTTGAGTGAGACAGATACGCAGTATTTT
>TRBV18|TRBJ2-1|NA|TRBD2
CASSPTSGSCGEQFF
TGTGCCAGCTCACCGACTAGCGGGAGCTGCGGTGAGCAGTTCTTC
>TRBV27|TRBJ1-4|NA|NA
CASSSQEANEKLFF
TGTGCCAGCAGCTCACAGGAGGCTAATGAAAAACTGTTTTTT
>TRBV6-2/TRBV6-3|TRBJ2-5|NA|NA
CASSDRDYLETQYF
TGTGCCAGCAGCGACAGGGACTACTTAGAGACCCAGTACTTC
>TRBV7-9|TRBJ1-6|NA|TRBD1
CASSLGTGGKAYNSPLHF
TGTGCCAGCAGCCTTGGGACAGGGGGAAAAGCCTATAATTCACCCCTCCACTTT
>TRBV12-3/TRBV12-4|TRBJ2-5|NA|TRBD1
CASSSQGGLQETQYF
TGTGCCAGCAGTTCACAGGGGGGTTTACAAGAGACCCAGTACTTC
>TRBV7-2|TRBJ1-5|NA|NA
CASSLKFGESQPQHF
TGTGCCAGCAGCCTCAAGTTCGGAGAAAGTCAGCCCCAGCATTTT
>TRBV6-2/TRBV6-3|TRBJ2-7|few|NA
CASSYSGIQFEQYF
TGTGCCAGCAGTTACTCCGGGATTCAATTTGAGCAGTACTTC
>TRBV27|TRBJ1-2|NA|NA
CASSFGRAPYGYNF
TGTGCCAGCAGTTTTGGAAGGGCGCCCTATGGCTACAACTTC
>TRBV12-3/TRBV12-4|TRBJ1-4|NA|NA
CASSSGSGEKLFF
TGTGCCAGCAGTTCAGGGAGTGGTGAAAAACTGTTTTTT
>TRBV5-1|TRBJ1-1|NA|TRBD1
CASSTDRADNTEAFF
TGCGCCAGCAGCACCGACAGGGCGGACAACACTGAAGCTTTCTTT
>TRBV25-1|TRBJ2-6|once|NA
CASSESGFGSGANVLTF
TGTGCCAGCAGTGAATCGGGTTTCGGCTCTGGGGCCAACGTCCTGACTTTC
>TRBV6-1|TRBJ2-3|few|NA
CASSEPQRSLGTDTQYF
TGTGCCAGCAGTGAACCCCAGCGGAGTTTGGGCACAGATACGCAGTATTTT
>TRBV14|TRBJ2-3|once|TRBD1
CASSQQGADTQYF
TGTGCCAGCAGCCAGCAGGGGGCAGATACGCAGTATTTT
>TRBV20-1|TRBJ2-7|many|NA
CSASRGAVSSYEQYF
TGCAGTGCAAGCCGAGGGGCGGTGAGCTCCTACGAGCAGTACTTC
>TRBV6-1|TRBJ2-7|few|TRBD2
CASTRLAGGYEQYF
TGTGCCAGCACCAGACTAGCGGGAGGCTACGAGCAGTACTTC
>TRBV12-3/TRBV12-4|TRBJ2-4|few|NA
CASSSGAKLYF
TGTGCCAGCAGCTCCGGGGCTAAATTGTACTTC
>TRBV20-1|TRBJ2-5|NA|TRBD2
CSARVGGRAQETQYF
TGCAGTGCTAGGGTCGGCGGGAGGGCTCAAGAGACCCAGTACTTC
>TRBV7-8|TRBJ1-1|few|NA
CASSLRQKNTEAFF
TGTGCCAGCAGCCTAAGACAGAAGAACACTGAAGCTTTCTTT
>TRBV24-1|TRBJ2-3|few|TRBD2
CATSDPTSTTDTQYF
TGTGCCACCAGTGATCCGACTAGCACCACAGATACGCAGTATTTT
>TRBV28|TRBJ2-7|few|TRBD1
CASIATGGFYEQYF
TGTGCCAGCATCGCGACAGGGGGCTTTTACGAGCAGTACTTC
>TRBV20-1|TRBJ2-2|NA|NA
CSARDRDYPTGELFF
TGCAGTGCTAGAGATAGAGACTACCCCACCGGGGAGCTGTTTTTT
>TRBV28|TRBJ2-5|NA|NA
CASSRAGTRAQETQYF
TGTGCCAGCAGCCGCGCCGGGACAAGGGCCCAAGAGACCCAGTACTTC
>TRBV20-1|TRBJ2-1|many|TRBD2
CSAAGTSGTYNEQFF
TGCAGTGCTGCCGGGACTAGCGGTACCTACAATGAGCAGTTCTTC
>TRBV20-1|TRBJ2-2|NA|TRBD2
CSARAGGTNTGELFF
TGCAGTGCGAGAGCGGGAGGCACGAACACCGGGGAGCTGTTTTTT
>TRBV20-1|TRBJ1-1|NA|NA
CSASHGSAGNTEAFF
TGCAGTGCCAGTCACGGTTCGGCGGGGAACACTGAAGCTTTCTTT
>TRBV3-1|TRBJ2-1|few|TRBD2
CASSQGLAGARGDEQFF
TGTGCCAGCAGCCAAGGACTAGCGGGAGCCCGAGGGGATGAGCAGTTCTTC
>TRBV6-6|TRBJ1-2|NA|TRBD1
CASSFGTGPYGYTF
TGTGCCAGCAGTTTTGGGACAGGCCCGTATGGCTACACCTTC
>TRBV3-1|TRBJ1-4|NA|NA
CASSQRGQSNEKLFF
TGTGCCAGCAGCCAACGCGGACAGAGTAATGAAAAACTGTTTTTT
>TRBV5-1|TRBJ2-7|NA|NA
CASSWEDEQYF
TGCGCCAGCAGCTGGGAGGACGAGCAGTACTTC
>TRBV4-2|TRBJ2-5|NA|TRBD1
CASSQHTGGTKEIQYF
TGTGCCAGCAGCCAACATACAGGGGGAACTAAAGAGATCCAGTACTTC
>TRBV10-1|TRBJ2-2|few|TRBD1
CASSENRGLGELFF
TGCGCCAGCAGTGAAAACAGGGGTCTTGGGGAGCTGTTTTTT
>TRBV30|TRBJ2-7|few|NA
CAWSVRSTALYEQYF
TGTGCCTGGAGTGTACGGTCCACAGCGCTTTACGAGCAGTACTTC
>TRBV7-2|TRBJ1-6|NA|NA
CASSTDSSYNSPLHF
TGTGCCAGCAGCACCGATAGCTCCTATAATTCACCCCTCCACTTT